A single sample gave rise to the 12 T cell receptor beta chains below, sequenced in a study of control samples from healthy donors and cancer patients. Assay: immunoSEQ multiplex PCR; the TCRdb copy retains only in-frame clones and omits some. Of 200,000 to 250,000 clones in the sample, 90% to 95% were seen once. The sample taken for sequencing was blood. All receptors derive from a man aged 45-60 years in good health.

The V gene is TRBV27, the J gene TRBJ2-2; TRBD2 agrees at 7 bases. From germline, CDR1 is MNHEY and CDR2 SMNVEV (reference sequence). The CDR3 is 15 amino acids. V lost 3 bases and J lost 4; bases outside the gene matches: 5. The CDR3 sequence: CASSLGGAFTGELFF. The CDR3 coding sequence is TGTGCCAGCAGTTTGGGAGGGGCGTTCACCGGGGAGCTGTTTTTT.

The chain has TRBV9 and TRBJ1-1, with TRBD1 identical over 10 bases. The CDR3 extends over 14 amino acids. J was trimmed by 5 bases and V by 2 bases; bases with no gene match: 3. CDR1 is SGDLS, CDR2 YYNGEE, per germline. CDR3 coding DNA: TGTGCCAGCAGCGTGGGGACAGGGGAGACTGAAGCTTTCTTT. Translation: CASSVGTGETEAFF. Looking up the rest from reference TRBV9 and TRBJ1-1 gives the full variable domain: DSGVTQTPKHLITATGQRVTLRCSPRSGDLSVYWYQQSLDQGLQFLIQYYNGEERAKGNILERFSAQQFPDLHSELNLSSLELGDSALYFCASSVGTGETEAFFGQGTRLTVV.

The V call is TRBV5-1, the J call TRBJ2-5, with 9 bases identical to TRBD2. The V segment lost 0 bases and the J segment 2 bases; nucleotides outside the gene matches: 5. Germline values: CDR1 SGHRS, CDR2 YFSETQ. This CDR3 is built from 16 residues. The CDR3 protein is CASSLGPLAGQETQYF. The CDR3 coding sequence is TGCGCCAGCAGCTTGGGTCCTCTAGCGGGGCAAGAGACCCAGTACTTC.

The chain carries TRBV5-1 and TRBJ1-1, with a weak D call TRBD1 (6 bases). Trimming stripped 2 bases from V and 1 base from J, with 15 bases between. The germline V gene encodes CDR1 SGHRS and CDR2 YFSETQ. The CDR3 is 16 residues long. The CDR3 region has the DNA TGCGCCAGCAGCTTACGGACAGATAATTGGAACACTGAAGCTTTCTTT. This encodes CASSLRTDNWNTEAFF. The whole variable domain, filled in from reference TRBV5-1 and TRBJ1-1, reads KAGVTQTPRYLIKTRGQQVTLSCSPISGHRSVSWYQQTPGQGLQFLFEYFSETQRNKGNFPGRFSGRQFSNSRSEMNVSTLELGDSALYLCASSLRTDNWNTEAFFGQGTRLTVV.

The chain employs TRBV6-1 and TRBJ2-1, with D unclear. This CDR3 is 17 amino acids long. From germline, CDR1 is MNHNS and CDR2 SASEGT. V dropped 0 bases and J dropped 0 bases, with 12 bases sitting between them. The CDR3 region is CASSEAPPQSSYNEQFF. The CDR3 bases are TGTGCCAGCAGTGAAGCGCCTCCACAAAGCTCCTACAATGAGCAGTTCTTC.

V and J are TRBV5-1 and TRBJ1-2; the D is unclear. The CDR3 runs 15 residues. V was clipped by 0 bases and J by 5 bases, with 14 bases between them. Germline loops: CDR1 SGHRS, CDR2 YFSETQ. The DNA of the CDR3 is TGCGCCAGCAGCTTGGCGGGGAGCAAAGGGTATGGCTACACCTTC. It specifies CASSLAGSKGYGYTF.

The CDR3: CASSEPNFPYEQYV. The CDR3 nucleotides read TGTGCCAGCAGTGAACCCAATTTCCCCTACGAGCAGTACGTC. This sequence joins TRBV6-1 and TRBJ2-7; D unclear. Trimming removed 2 bases at V and 2 bases at J, with 10 bases between. The length of the CDR3 is 14 residues. The germline V gene has CDR1 MNHNS and CDR2 SASEGT.

The chain links TRBV2 to TRBJ2-2, with D perhaps matching TRBD1 or TRBD2 (6 bases each). Germline V gene data show CDR1 as SNHLY and CDR2 as FYNNEI. The CDR3 sequence is 15 residues long. The ends were cut back, 7 bases at V and 5 bases at J, with 17 bases in the middle. Here the CDR3 DNA reads TGTGCCAGCACCCAAGGGGGGCGTTCGACCGGGGAGCTGTTTTTT. Translating gives CASTQGGRSTGELFF. The variable domain in full, with the rest retrieved from reference TRBV2 and TRBJ2-2, is EPEVTQTPSHQVTQMGQEVILRCVPISNHLYFYWYRQILGQKVEFLVSFYNNEISEKSEIFDDQFSVERPDGSNFTLKIRSTKLEDSAMYFCASTQGGRSTGELFFGEGSRLTVL.

The chain has TRBV29-1 and TRBJ1-4; 7 bases fit TRBD1. After removal of 6 bases from V and 10 bases from J, the junction contained 14 bases not matched to a gene. This CDR3 contains 14 residues. CDR1 is SQVTM and CDR2 is ANQGSEA in the germline V gene. CDR3 loop: CSVGLVTGDGKLFF. Written as DNA, the CDR3 is TGCAGCGTCGGGCTCGTTACAGGGGATGGAAAACTGTTTTTT. The full variable domain, in which reference TRBV29-1 and TRBJ1-4 provide the parts outside the CDR3, is SAVISQKPSRDICQRGTSLTIQCQVDSQVTMMFWYRQQPGQSLTLIATANQGSEATYESGFVIDKFPISRPNLTFSTLTVSNMSPEDSSIYLCSVGLVTGDGKLFFGSGTQLSVL.

For the CDR3, the DNA is TGTGCCAGCAGTTTATTAGACAGTATCGAAGCTTTCTTT. Its translation: CASSLLDSIEAFF. This chain links TRBV28 with TRBJ1-1; tentatively, D is TRBD1 (5 bases). V gave up 1 base and J gave up 8 bases, with 11 bases separating them. The CDR3 sequence is 13 residues long. Germline lookup yields CDR1 MDHEN and CDR2 SYDVKM.

The gene calls are TRBV9 and TRBJ1-3; perhaps TRBD1 as D (5 bases). V gave up 4 bases and J gave up 0 bases, with 17 bases separating them. The CDR3 loop spans 17 amino acids. Looked up from germline, CDR1 is SGDLS and CDR2 is YYNGEE. The CDR3 region has the DNA TGTGCCAGCAGCCCGCAGGGAGGGGCCCCCTCTGGAAACACCATATATTTT. Protein sequence: CASSPQGGAPSGNTIYF.

The chain links TRBV21-1 to TRBJ2-1; the table's D call, TRBD2, has no DNA check behind it. TRBV21-1 represents a pseudogene. This CDR3 is built from 16 residues. This chain's CDR3 is CASSKSQSAFRGEQFF. The CDR3 DNA sequence: TGTGCCAGCAGCAAGTCACAGAGTGCTTTCCGCGGGGAGCAGTTCTTC.